This T cell receptor beta chain was captured in a study of T cell responses to AZD1222 COVID-19 vaccine. Assay used: immunoSEQ multiplex PCR; TCRdb lists only in-frame clones, some missing. The sample includes some 200,000 clones, less than 95% seen only once; the top ten take around 1.7%. J gave up 6 bases and V 6 bases, and 6 bases lay outside the gene matches. The CDR3 consists of 13 residues. The germline CDR1 and CDR2 sequences are LNHDA and SQIVND (reference sequence). The rearrangement joins TRBV19 to TRBJ2-3; TRBD1 matches 7 bases. The source material was peripheral blood, sampled 28 days after the second dose of the MenACWY control vaccine. The clonotype originates from an adult who received the MenACWY meningococcal vaccine as a control. This CDR3 is CASRSTGTDTQYF. CDR3 nucleotide sequence: TGTGCCAGTAGATCGACAGGGACCGATACGCAGTATTTT.